The 27 T cell receptor beta chains listed next were all sequenced from one sample in a study of T cell responses to AZD1222 COVID-19 vaccine. Sequenced by immunoSEQ multiplex PCR; TCRdb stores in-frame clones only, minus some. The sample lists roughly 86,000 clones; around 89% were seen once. Material: peripheral blood, obtained on day 0 of AZD1222 vaccination. These TCRs come from an adult in good health.

J is TRBJ1-3 and V is TRBV5-4; D might be TRBD1 (5 bases). CDR3 size: 14 residues. Trimming removed 0 bases from V and 2 bases from J, with 6 bases in between. Germline CDR1 SGHNT, CDR2 YYREEE (reference sequence). The CDR3 DNA reads as TGTGCCAGCAGCTTGGGAGGGGCTGGAAACACCATATATTTT. Amino acid sequence: CASSLGGAGNTIYF.

This clone has just one count. This chain uses TRBV28 with TRBJ1-3, with 7 bases fitting TRBD1. V gave up 1 base and J gave up 0 bases; unmatched junction bases: 0. Germline CDR1 and CDR2: MDHEN and SYDVKM. The CDR3 length is 15 residues. The chain's CDR3 is CASSLSGGSGNTIYF. The CDR3 coding sequence is TGTGCCAGCAGTTTATCAGGGGGCTCTGGAAACACCATATATTTT.

The chain recombines TRBV3-1 (or the pseudogene TRBV3-2) with TRBJ1-3, with D possibly TRBD1 on 5 matching bases. Germline values: CDR1 LGHDT, CDR2 YNNKEL (reference sequence). The CDR3 runs to 14 residues. Trimming pared 8 bases from V and 1 base from J, leaving 12 bases between. CDR3 coding DNA: TGTGCCAGCGGCAACCAGGGATCTGGAAACACCATATATTTT. It encodes CASGNQGSGNTIYF.

This clone has just one count. The rearrangement uses TRBV11-2 and TRBJ2-5; tentatively, D is TRBD2 (6 bases). The germline V gene encodes CDR1 SGHAT and CDR2 FQNNGV. V shed 4 bases and J shed 6 bases, with 18 bases lying between them. This CDR3 contains 15 residues. The CDR3: CASSSPRGSGKTQYF. Here the CDR3 DNA reads TGTGCCAGCAGCTCCCCCCGGGGGAGTGGGAAGACCCAGTACTTC.

The CDR3 loop reads CASSPFRTRGAETQYF. DNA for the CDR3: TGTGCCAGCAGTCCTTTTAGGACCCGAGGGGCAGAGACCCAGTACTTC. This sequence joins TRBV6-6 and TRBJ2-5; the D gene could be TRBD1 or TRBD2 (5 bases each). In germline, CDR1 is MNHNY, CDR2 SVGAGI (reference sequence). The CDR3 totals 16 residues. Trimming left V 5 bases short and J 4 bases short, with 20 bases between.

The chain uses TRBV19 and TRBJ1-2; D might be TRBD1 (6 bases). V lost 5 bases, J lost 9 bases, and 13 bases lay in between. The CDR3 length is 12 residues. Germline assignment: CDR1 LNHDA and CDR2 SQIVND (reference sequence). The CDR3 nucleotides read TGTGCCAGTAGTGTCTACAGGGAGCGCTACACCTTC. Translated, it gives CASSVYRERYTF.

The chain couples TRBV7-6 to TRBJ1-6; no firm D call. This CDR3 is 17 amino acids long. V lost 2 bases and J lost 6, with 17 bases in between. The germline V gene encodes CDR1 SGHVS and CDR2 FNYEAQ. CDR3 DNA sequence: TGTGCCAGCAGCTTAACAGCGACTCTCAGCCGTAATTCACCCCTCCACTTT. This encodes CASSLTATLSRNSPLHF.

The chain joins TRBV6-5 to TRBJ1-1; possibly TRBD1 for D (6 bases). The CDR3 covers 12 residues. Germline CDR1 is MNHEY and CDR2 is SVGAGI. Trimming cost V 4 bases and J 11 bases, with 14 bases left between them. The CDR3 is CASSSDRNRAFF. The DNA of the CDR3 is TGTGCCAGCAGTTCTGACAGGAATCGGGCTTTCTTT.

The rearrangement uses TRBV5-1 and TRBJ1-4; D is uncertain. V was cut by 4 bases and J by 7 bases, with 14 bases left in between. Germline CDR1 is SGHRS and CDR2 is YFSETQ. The CDR3 has 14 amino acids. The CDR3 DNA reads TGCGCCAGCAGCCAACAATCTTCCTCTGAAAAACTGTTTTTT. Translation: CASSQQSSSEKLFF.

The V and J genes are TRBV7-6 and TRBJ2-1, with D tentatively TRBD1 or TRBD2 (6 bases each). V shed 5 bases and J shed 1 base, with 15 bases lying between them. The length of the CDR3 is 16 residues. The germline V gene encodes CDR1 SGHVS and CDR2 FNYEAQ. The CDR3 sequence: CASSPVGGGSYNEQFF. CDR3 nucleotide sequence: TGTGCCAGCAGCCCAGTAGGGGGAGGTTCCTACAATGAGCAGTTCTTC.

CDR3 region: CASDLMGEGGNEQFF. In nucleotides, the CDR3 is TGTGCCAGCGACCTCATGGGGGAGGGCGGCAATGAGCAGTTCTTC. V usage is TRBV6-5 and J usage is TRBJ2-1, with TRBD2 matching 7 bases. The V segment lost 8 bases and the J segment 6 bases; nucleotides outside the gene matches: 13. The CDR3 consists of 15 residues. Germline values: CDR1 MNHEY, CDR2 SVGAGI.

The chain links TRBV6-5 to TRBJ1-5; TRBD1 is a possible D gene (5 bases). The V end was cut by 6 bases, the J end by 0 bases, with 12 bases between. The CDR3 has 15 amino acids. Germline loops: CDR1 MNHEY, CDR2 SVGAGI. This chain's CDR3 is CASRIQENSNQPQHF. The CDR3 DNA follows: TGTGCCAGCAGAATACAGGAAAATAGCAATCAGCCCCAGCATTTT.

This sequence joins TRBV5-5 and TRBJ1-4; D uncertain. The germline gives CDR1 SGHKS, CDR2 YYEKEE (reference sequence). CDR3 length: 14 amino acids. V was trimmed by 4 bases and J by 5 bases, leaving 12 bases between them. CDR3 sequence: CASSLVTGNEKLFF. DNA of the CDR3: TGTGCCAGCAGCCTTGTGACTGGGAATGAAAAACTGTTTTTT.

A note on this clone: At one end the junction does not follow the germline gene, possibly because of a read error. The chain employs TRBV3-1 (or the pseudogene TRBV3-2) and TRBJ1-3, with a tentative D call TRBD1 (5 bases). Germline lookup yields CDR1 LGHDT and CDR2 YNNKEL (reference sequence). CDR3 length: 13 residues. CDR3 nucleotide sequence: TGTGCCAGCAGCCAAGATCTGTTGGGGGGTAAGGATTTT. This encodes CASSQDLLGGKDF.

The chain joins TRBV4-2 to TRBJ2-1, with 11 bases aligning to TRBD2. Germline-derived CDR1 and CDR2 are LGHNA and YNFKEQ. Trimming removed 1 base from V and 7 bases from J; junction bases left unmatched: 6. The CDR3 totals 16 residues. The CDR3 DNA reads TGTGCCAGCAGCCAAGGGAGACTAGCGGGGATTAATGAGCAGTTCTTC. Its translation is CASSQGRLAGINEQFF.

In DNA form, the CDR3 reads TGTGCCAGCAGTGGTCCCCACTTCCACTTT. It codes for CASSGPHFHF. J is TRBJ1-6 and V is TRBV28; no clear D. V gave up 5 bases and J gave up 17 bases, with 10 bases separating them. This CDR3 has 10 amino acids. Germline CDR1 MDHEN, CDR2 SYDVKM.

The CDR3 is CASSSRTSGRTGELFF. CDR3 DNA: TGTGCCAGCAGCTCCAGGACTAGCGGGAGAACCGGGGAGCTGTTTTTT. This sequence joins TRBV5-4 and TRBJ2-2; TRBD2 aligns across 13 bases. CDR3 size: 16 residues. The V gene end was trimmed by 3 bases and the J gene end by 5 bases; junction bases not matched to a gene: 4. Germline V gene lookup returns CDR1 SGHNT and CDR2 YYREEE (reference sequence). The complete variable domain, with remaining parts taken from reference TRBV5-4 and TRBJ2-2, reads ETGVTQSPTHLIKTRGQQVTLRCSSQSGHNTVSWYQQALGQGPQFIFQYYREEENGRGNFPPRFSGLQFPNYSSELNVNALELDDSALYLCASSSRTSGRTGELFFGEGSRLTVL.

J is TRBJ1-3 and V is TRBV10-1; D perhaps matches TRBD1 (5 bases). The length of the CDR3 is 18 residues. The ends were cut back, 0 bases at V and 4 bases at J, with 19 bases in the middle. Germline loops: CDR1 WNHNN, CDR2 SYGVQD (reference sequence). The CDR3 sequence: CASSESFREGAGGNTIYF. CDR3 DNA: TGCGCCAGCAGTGAGTCCTTTCGGGAAGGGGCTGGAGGAAACACCATATATTTT.

The CDR3 spells CASSQRARGFYGYTF. The CDR3 DNA follows: TGTGCCAGCAGCCAAAGGGCCAGGGGATTCTATGGCTACACCTTC. The V gene is TRBV3-1 (or the pseudogene TRBV3-2), the J gene TRBJ1-2; a possible D gene is TRBD1 (6 bases). V was cut by 2 bases and J by 4 bases, with 14 bases left in between. This CDR3 is built from 15 residues. Germline loops: CDR1 LGHDT, CDR2 YNNKEL (reference sequence).

The chain has TRBV24-1 and TRBJ1-4; possible D gene TRBD1, 5 bases. V lost 4 bases, J lost 0 bases, and 17 bases lay in between. Germline-derived CDR1 and CDR2 are KGHDR and SFDVKD. This CDR3 is built from 18 residues. CDR3 nucleotides: TGTGCCACCAGTGAAGGAGGTTGGGGGTTTGCAACTAATGAAAAACTGTTTTTT. Protein product: CATSEGGWGFATNEKLFF.

The J gene is TRBJ1-6, the V gene TRBV28; 8 bases are a match to TRBD1. The CDR3 length is 17 residues. Germline V gene lookup returns CDR1 MDHEN and CDR2 SYDVKM. Trimming cost V 5 bases and J 0 bases; bases outside gene matches: 6. CDR3 protein: CASSLTGGGSYNSPLHF. CDR3 sequence (DNA): TGTGCCAGCAGTCTTACAGGGGGTGGCTCCTATAATTCACCCCTCCACTTT.

The rearrangement joins TRBV7-6 to TRBJ2-5; 8 nucleotides match TRBD2. Germline trimming cut 0 bases from V and 3 bases from J; bases unmatched to any gene: 9. CDR1 and CDR2 (germline): SGHVS, FNYEAQ. This CDR3 is 17 amino acids long. The CDR3 region has the DNA TGTGCCAGCAGCTTAGCTTGGGCTAGCGGGTTAGAAGAGACCCAGTACTTC. Protein product: CASSLAWASGLEETQYF.

V usage is TRBV3-1 (or the pseudogene TRBV3-2) and J usage is TRBJ2-1; 12 bases map to TRBD2. V gave up 1 base and J gave up 9 bases; unmatched junction bases: 7. The CDR3 is 16 amino acids. Germline CDR1 is LGHDT and CDR2 is YNNKEL (reference sequence). Here the CDR3 reads CASSQGLAGDVSEQFF. As DNA, the CDR3 is TGTGCCAGCAGCCAAGGACTAGCGGGAGACGTTAGTGAGCAGTTCTTC.

The V call is TRBV7-2, the J call TRBJ1-5; no clear D. Germline loops: CDR1 SGHTA, CDR2 FQGNSA. The CDR3 length is 16 residues. V lost 0 bases and J 0 bases, leaving 9 bases between the germline ends. The CDR3 sequence: CASSLARVYSNQPQHF. The CDR3, as DNA: TGTGCCAGCAGCTTAGCCCGGGTCTATAGCAATCAGCCCCAGCATTTT.

The chain carries TRBV19 and TRBJ2-7; 7 positions agree with TRBD2. There are 15 residues in the CDR3. V lost 3 bases, J lost 0 bases, and 5 bases stayed unmatched. Germline CDR1 is LNHDA and CDR2 is SQIVND (reference sequence). In DNA, the CDR3 is TGTGCCAGTAGTATGGCTAGCGGAGCCTCCTACGAGCAGTACTTC. Its protein is CASSMASGASYEQYF. The variable domain in full, with the rest retrieved from reference TRBV19 and TRBJ2-7, is DGGITQSPKYLFRKEGQNVTLSCEQNLNHDAMYWYRQDPGQGLRLIYYSQIVNDFQKGDIAEGYSVSREKKESFPLTVTSAQKNPTAFYLCASSMASGASYEQYFGPGTRLTVT.

The CDR3 sequence is CASSLGGTAGSPLHF. The CDR3 coding sequence is TGTGCCAGCAGCTTAGGCGGGACAGCAGGATCACCCCTCCACTTT. This chain joins TRBV7-3 and TRBJ1-6; 7 bases map to TRBD1. Unmatched junction bases numbered 8, after V lost 2 bases and J lost 10 bases. Per the germline V gene, CDR1 is SGHTA and CDR2 is FQGTGA. The CDR3 is 15 residues long. Drawing the rest from reference TRBV7-3 and TRBJ1-6, the complete variable domain is GAGVSQTPSNKVTEKGKYVELRCDPISGHTALYWYRQSLGQGPEFLIYFQGTGAADDSGLPNDRFFAVRPEGSVSTLKIQRTERGDSAVYLCASSLGGTAGSPLHFGNGTRLTVT.

The CDR3 spells CASTWTSVSTDTQYF. DNA of the CDR3: TGTGCCAGCACCTGGACTAGCGTTAGCACAGATACGCAGTATTTT. The chain has TRBV7-2 and TRBJ2-3; 9 bases are a match to TRBD2. V shed 7 bases, J shed 0 bases, and the junction held 5 bases outside the gene matches. From germline, CDR1 is SGHTA and CDR2 FQGNSA. CDR3 length: 15 residues. The whole variable domain, remainder taken from reference TRBV7-2 and TRBJ2-3, is GAGVSQSPSNKVTEKGKDVELRCDPISGHTALYWYRQSLGQGLEFLIYFQGNSAPDKSGLPSDRFSAERTGGSVSTLTIQRTQQEDSAVYLCASTWTSVSTDTQYFGPGTRLTVL.